The TCR beta chain described here comes from a study of blood T cell repertoires in COVID-19. For the study at large: The United States, Italy and Spain were the sources of the acute and convalescent COVID-19 samples. The analysed material was cDNA or gDNA that came from T cells, B-cell-depleted T cells, or PBMCs.

Recruitment covered fewer than 25 US areas and drew participants whose ages spanned roughly 18 to 100 years. Germline CDR1 and CDR2: KGHSH and LQKENI. Deletions cut 3 bases from V and 10 bases from J, with 16 bases between. The CDR3 runs to 15 residues. Generated by immunoSEQ multiplex PCR, the TCRdb table keeps only in-frame clones and is missing some. The sample carries 200,000 to 300,000 clones, around 90% recorded once. This chain links TRBV18 with TRBJ1-6; possible D gene TRBD1, 5 bases. The TCR was taken from a woman aged 25-40 years with acute COVID-19. The sequenced material came from PBMCs or T cells enriched from blood (not recorded which). DNA of the CDR3: TGTGCCAGCTCACCCCCGGGGGGTCCATCGTCACCCCTCCACTTT. As protein: CASSPPGGPSSPLHF.